This T cell receptor beta chain was observed in a study of cytomegalovirus exposure and HLA in healthy donors (TCRdb year 2017). As for the study more broadly: According to an earlier analysis of 587 of the donors, 200 million or so T cells yielded roughly 110 million unique TCR beta sequences and about 300 Gb of sequence data. Approximately 310 gigabases of sequencing data and around 87 million unique TCR sequences were included in an early release covering roughly 600 HLA-typed donors. The genetic ancestry cluster associated with self-reported Caucasian donors included 70% to 85% of the roughly 400 genotyped donors. The aim of the study was to test whether cataloging public T cell receptors could identify signatures of past pathogen exposure. The study used immunosequencing to profile the T cell repertoires of 670 or so subjects and linked those repertoires to cytomegalovirus serostatus. In addition to the first cohort of 666 subjects, a separate validation cohort of 120 different subjects was used. The study combined high-throughput TCR immunosequencing, statistical association of individual TCRs with disease status, and machine learning to predict cytomegalovirus infection status. In a later analysis, previously published TCR beta repertoires from 670 or so donors were re-analyzed and high-resolution HLA genotyping was added so that TCR occurrence patterns could be studied. Rather than using new phenotypic data, the later analysis identified candidate immune exposures from TCR beta sequences and from how often those sequences occurred across donors. To decide whether each TCR beta V gene segment behaved as functional or pseudogenic, an earlier analysis of nearly 600 of the donors relied on high-throughput TCR beta sequencing. Donor age, sex, ethnicity and CMV serostatus were collected together with the repertoire data. A later genetic analysis took genome-wide SNP genotypes for about 65% of the 666 donors and used that subset as a discovery cohort. All discovery cohort repertoires had been generated using a single sequencing platform. HLA typing included class I and class II loci at four-digit resolution. The number of typed donors differed by locus: about 620-640 for A, B, C, DRB1 and DQB1; roughly 510 for DQA1; 606 for DPA1; and some 430 for DPB1. Because of strong linkage in the cohort, roughly five DR-DQ haplotypes were treated as single units for association and clustering. Among about 370 genotyped donors of the cohort, an average of about 240,000 unique TCR beta nucleotide sequences was sequenced per donor, of which about 20% were non-productive.

Receptor libraries were prepared by the immunoSEQ multiplex PCR assay. For the multiplex PCR, a mixture combining 60 forward primers for TCR Vbeta segments and 13 reverse primers for TCR Jbeta segments was used. The CDR3 region of rearranged TCR beta genes was amplified from genomic DNA with a multiplex PCR assay. The amplified TCR beta libraries were sequenced on the Illumina HiSeq System as 87-base-pair reads. Turning to the authors' computational methods: Across the 600 to 700 repertoires, a later analysis counted 80 million or so unique TCR beta chains, around 10 million of which were shared by at least two donors. Raw reads were error-corrected and collapsed into unique sequences by a nearest-neighbor algorithm in which closely related sequences were merged to remove PCR and sequencing errors. To assign V, D and J gene segments, CDR3 sequences were aligned to IMGT reference sequences. Each retained sequence needed at least a six-nucleotide match to both a V gene segment and a J gene segment. Rearrangements were classified as productive when the CDR3 lacked stop codons and remained in frame with V and J, and all other rearrangements were classified as non-productive. CDR3 was defined according to IMGT convention as the region running from the second conserved V-encoded cysteine to the conserved J-encoded phenylalanine. In an earlier analysis of around 640 of the donors, sequences lacking an unambiguous match to a single V gene segment were excluded. An earlier analysis of 587 of the donors classified V segments as functional when productive rearrangements were above 56.7% and as segregating when the standard deviation between donors was above 5%. A statistical classification framework was built to diagnose cytomegalovirus status from the catalog of TCR beta chain sequences. In a later analysis, TCR nucleotide sequences were compared against IMGT/GENE-DB human TR gene sequences so that V and J genes could be assigned. A later analysis assigned CDR3 sequences and most-parsimonious VDJ recombination scenarios with the TCRdist pipeline. A later analysis defined each TCR beta chain by its CDR3 amino acid sequence plus V-gene family, and excluded reads lacking a unique V-gene family. A later analysis removed 592 highly shared, low-generation-probability nucleotide sequences to deal with suspected cross-contamination and a sequencing artifact. For each public chain, a later analysis derived a clonal expansion index from normalized ranks of inferred template counts within each repertoire. Generation probabilities in a later analysis came from a VDJ recombination model fitted to out-of-frame rearrangements, and those results were checked against IGoR. In a later analysis, hypergeometric tests were used to score TCR-TCR, TCR-HLA and TCR-CMV co-occurrence, with a repertoire-size bias correction applied to TCR pairs. False discovery rates were estimated in a later analysis by permuting HLA or CMV assignments 20 times. A later analysis grouped co-occurring TCRs with DBSCAN, adding TCRdist sequence similarity when clustering within HLA-allele-positive subsets. For co-occurrence clustering, repertoires with fewer than 30,000 or more than 120,000 public chains were excluded, along with a handful of repertoires with anomalous nucleotide sharing. What TCRdb holds here is the immuneACCESS table cut down to in-frame rearrangements. Part of the clones is not present; checked against another copy, under half of the missing clones reflect an unresolved V gene, and the others are unexplained. V, J and clone size were drawn from that table, and D and trimming were deduced from the DNA. For this sample the table gives 95,000 to 150,000 clones, of which around 84% were detected only once. The ten biggest clones cover roughly 6.1% of the sample.

From the germline V gene, CDR1 is MNHEY and CDR2 is SVGAGI. The CDR3 goes from the cysteine to the phenylalanine over 14 residues. Only CDR3 DNA remains: 42 bases, in frame from the first base. V loses 4 bases at its end and J loses 3 bases; junction bases beyond the gene matches: 3. On the study overall, not on this receptor specifically: A later analysis associated 16,951 TCR beta sequences with specific HLA alleles at a false discovery rate of 0.05. An earlier analysis of approximately 540 of the donors showed that most TCR beta V segments appeared in productive rearrangements either about 90% or about 30% of the time, which broadly matched IMGT annotations. A further reported finding was that TCR beta sequences accurately predicted the HLA-A and HLA-B alleles for most subjects in the first cohort. Several of the top co-occurrence clusters appeared to be linked to parvovirus B19, influenza, CMV and Epstein-Barr virus, according to a later analysis. Across donors, most TCR sequences were observed very rarely, whereas some public TCRs were present in many individuals. According to a later analysis, TCR association rates differed among HLA loci, with DRB1 alleles showing the most associated TCRs and HLA-C alleles showing the fewest. Most CMV-associated TCR beta chains appeared to be HLA-restricted in a later analysis, and the HLA associations seemed to be driven largely by CMV exposure. For the cohort, immune exposure information was limited to CMV serostatus. In both the original and validation cohorts, the classifier was reported to diagnose cytomegalovirus status with high specificity and sensitivity. It was suggested by the authors that the approach could potentially be generalized to other disease states and immunological phenotypes. Because the 87-base-pair reads could not distinguish some IMGT-functional V segments, including TRBV6-2 and TRBV6-3, those segments were excluded. When HLA alleles, especially DR and DQ, strongly co-occurred, attributing TCR associations to individual alleles was difficult. Three of the identified cytomegalovirus-associated TCR beta chains were confirmed in vitro to be specific for cytomegalovirus antigens. In the study, roughly 160 TCR beta chains were listed as associated with cytomegalovirus. A cluster of highly shared sequence variants was judged likely to be a technical artifact of the sequencing pipeline. Presence/absence analyses assumed roughly uniform sequencing depth across donors, an assumption that may not hold. In a later genetic analysis, fewer N-insertions in productive TCRs were reported among donors in an Asian-associated ancestry cluster than the approximately 630-donor mean. Because counts were too low, roughly 17 rarely observed V segments, including chromosome 9 orphons, were left out of the earlier analysis of over 550 of the donors. Because HLA typing was missing for some donors at each locus, association tests included only the typed subset. A later analysis found that HLA-associated TCR beta chains were more clonally expanded and had lower generation probabilities than equally common non-associated chains. V-gene and J-gene trimming of TCR beta chains was associated with a missense DCLRE1C variant in a later genetic analysis, and the association was replicated in an independent cohort. Linkage disequilibrium might explain the correlated functional status among segregating V segments, but an unknown experimental factor could not be ruled out. Only TCR beta chains were sequenced in this cohort, and the absence of alpha or paired-chain data limited detectable features.

The cohort was made up of 650 to 700 healthy bone marrow donors. At the time of sampling, every cohort member was nominally healthy, though immune exposures that went unrecorded were likely present. The donor was CMV seronegative and was included in the group of under 450 seronegative cohort members. Every donor gave a peripheral blood sample, and the peripheral blood mononuclear cells from that sample were used for TCR beta sequencing. The Qiagen DNeasy Blood Extraction Kit was used to extract genomic DNA from the blood cell samples. On this clone: Its antigen target is currently unknown. No much larger clonotype is one base removed from it; base qualities were not supplied.

This TCR derives from a woman in her 40s in good health and CMV-seronegative. The receptor chain draws on TRBV6-5 and TRBJ1-1; the central 9 bases match TRBD1. Sequenced sample: PBMCs. The CDR3 region reads CASSSWTGDTEAFF. The nucleotides are TGTGCCAGCAGTTCATGGACAGGGGACACTGAAGCTTTCTTT.